This TCR beta chain was sequenced for a study of blood T cells in healthy people across ages. The authors ran a second PCR of about 6 to 11 cycles using a sample-barcoded 5' primer and a J-beta primer mix. A single record per CDR3 protein comes from TCRdb applying MiXCR to the 5' RACE reads. The sample has fewer than 900,000 distinct CDR3 sequences, around 36% seen once. Between the trimmed V and J ends, which lost 10 bases and 1 base, there was a span of 8 bases. The CDR3 is made up of 13 amino acids. Germline lookup yields CDR1 ENHRY and CDR2 SYGVKD. The sequence came from a man younger than 35 in good health. The V call is TRBV10-3, the J call TRBJ2-6; D perhaps matches TRBD1 (5 bases). Sequencing used blood. CDR3 nucleotides: TGTGCCAATAGGGGTTCTGGGGCCAACGTCCTGACTTTC. Encoded protein: CANRGSGANVLTF.